Below are 27 T cell receptor beta chains sequenced from a single sample in a study of regulatory T cells in long-lasting Graves disease. Building the TCR beta libraries relied on iRepertoire HTBI primers, and CDR3 regions underwent Arm-PCR. TCRdb re-analysed the multiplex PCR reads in MiXCR, keeping a single row per CDR3 protein. The sample records about 350,000 distinct CDR3 sequences, roughly a sixth being singletons. Noted time point: newly diagnosed GD, antithyroid drugs for less than 3 months. Following extraction of RNA from PBMCs, that RNA was used to make the TCR library. The sample was also linked to a second study, of T cells in Graves' hyperthyroidism and ophthalmopathy.

The sample here was peripheral blood mononuclear cells (PBMCs), taken at new diagnosis, from a patient treated with antithyroid drugs. Receptor source: a man in his forties or fifties with Graves disease.

This clonotype was observed a few times. Since a much larger clone is just one base distant, this may be a read error. The chain employs TRBV6-2 or TRBV6-3 and TRBJ2-7, with TRBD1 as a possible D gene (6 bases). Trimming left V 5 bases short and J 3 bases short, with 17 bases between. Germline V gene data show CDR1 as MNHEY and CDR2 as SVGEGT. This CDR3 is built from 15 residues. The CDR3 bases are TGTGCCAGCAGTCCCCGGACAGACGGATTCTACGAGCAGTACTTC. Protein product: CASSPRTDGFYEQYF.

This clonotype was seen many times. The rearrangement links TRBV3-1 to TRBJ1-6; D unresolved. There are 17 residues in the CDR3. V was clipped by 3 bases and J by 0 bases, with 12 bases between them. Germline lookup yields CDR1 LGHDT and CDR2 YNNKEL (reference sequence). CDR3 residues: CASSQPRVGSYNSPLHF. The CDR3 nucleotides are TGTGCCAGCAGCCAGCCAAGGGTCGGCTCCTATAATTCACCCCTCCACTTT.

This rearrangement joins TRBV3-1 to TRBJ2-7, with a weak D call TRBD2 (6 bases). V was cut by 1 base and J by 3 bases, with 22 bases left in between. The CDR3 spans 18 residues. Germline loops: CDR1 LGHDT, CDR2 YNNKEL (reference sequence). The CDR3 sequence is CASSQALRLATASYEQYF. CDR3 in DNA: TGTGCCAGCAGCCAAGCCCTCCGTCTAGCGACCGCCAGCTACGAGCAGTACTTC.

A few counts support this clonotype. This chain uses TRBV6-1 with TRBJ2-1, with 11 bases lining up with TRBD2. The CDR3 runs to 17 residues. Germline CDR1 MNHNS, CDR2 SASEGT. Trimming at V came to 6 bases and at J to 7 bases, leaving 14 bases not matched to a gene. CDR3 region: CASSRPPSGGPGNEQFF. CDR3 nucleotides: TGTGCCAGCAGCAGACCGCCTAGCGGGGGGCCCGGGAATGAGCAGTTCTTC.

This clonotype was recorded at least ten times. The chain carries TRBV10-3 and TRBJ1-1, with D maybe TRBD1 (6 bases). The CDR3 consists of 13 residues. CDR1 and CDR2 from the germline V gene are ENHRY and SYGVKD. V was trimmed by 9 bases and J by 1 base, leaving 12 bases between them. CDR3 sequence (DNA): TGTGCCATACGGACAGACCCGAACACTGAAGCTTTCTTT. Its protein is CAIRTDPNTEAFF.

This clonotype has only one observation. This chain joins TRBV4-2 and TRBJ1-2, with a weak D call TRBD1 (5 bases). Trimming pared 1 base from V and 3 bases from J, leaving 12 bases between. Per germline, CDR1 LGHNA and CDR2 YNFKEQ. The CDR3 has 15 residues. The CDR3 nucleotides read TGTGCCAGCAGCCAAGTAGAGGACACCTACTATGGCTACACCTTC. Amino acid sequence: CASSQVEDTYYGYTF.

This clonotype occurred many times. The gene calls are TRBV7-2 and TRBJ1-5, with a possible D match to TRBD1 (5 bases). Trimming cost V 5 bases and J 7 bases, with 18 bases left between them. Germline assignment: CDR1 SGHTA and CDR2 FQGNSA. CDR3 length equals 15 residues. As DNA, the CDR3 is TGTGCCAGCAGCCCAGGGACCGCACGATTGCAGCCCCAGCATTTT. Translation: CASSPGTARLQPQHF.

Many counts were recorded for this clonotype. The chain couples TRBV7-9 to TRBJ2-6; D is perhaps TRBD2 (5 bases). Germline V lookup: CDR1 SEHNR, CDR2 FQNEAQ (reference sequence). CDR3 length equals 14 residues. With 6 bases removed from V and 2 bases from J, the gap between germline ends came to 8 bases. CDR3 region: CASSIGAGANVLTF. CDR3 bases: TGTGCCAGCAGTATCGGGGCTGGGGCCAACGTCCTGACTTTC.

This clonotype was picked up many times. The rearrangement links TRBV6-1 to TRBJ1-2; the match to TRBD1 covers 8 bases. The CDR3 consists of 14 residues. Trimming cost V 3 bases and J 8 bases; bases outside gene matches: 8. Germline lookup yields CDR1 MNHNS and CDR2 SASEGT. The CDR3 bases are TGTGCCAGCAGTGAGCGAAGGACAGGGAGCGGCTACACCTTC. Amino acid sequence: CASSERRTGSGYTF.

This clonotype has at least ten counts. The rearrangement joins TRBV30 to TRBJ1-1, with D tentatively TRBD1 (5 bases). The CDR3 contains 17 residues. V dropped 0 bases and J dropped 1 base, with 18 bases sitting between them. Per germline, CDR1 GTSNPN and CDR2 SVGIG (reference sequence). CDR3 sequence: CAWSVPPGRVRNTEAFF. DNA for the CDR3: TGTGCCTGGAGTGTACCCCCAGGGAGGGTAAGGAACACTGAAGCTTTCTTT.

V is TRBV3-1 and J is TRBJ2-1; 7 bases map to TRBD1. TRBJ2-5 matches the DNA end more closely, so the J call is doubtful. The germline V gene has CDR1 LGHDT and CDR2 YNNKEL (reference sequence). This CDR3 is 20 amino acids long. In DNA, the CDR3 is TGTGCCAGCAGCCAAGATCTTGGGACAGCTTCCCATTATCTTCAAGAGACCCAGTACTTC. It codes for CASSQDLGTASHYLQETQYF.

This clonotype was picked up many times. V usage is TRBV9 and J usage is TRBJ1-2, with D maybe TRBD1 (5 bases). The CDR3 totals 13 residues. V gave up 4 bases and J gave up 3 bases, with 10 bases separating them. Germline lookup yields CDR1 SGDLS and CDR2 YYNGEE. CDR3 sequence reads: CASSPREDYGYTF. DNA of the CDR3: TGTGCCAGCAGCCCCAGGGAGGACTATGGCTACACCTTC.

This clonotype was counted ten times or more. The DNA of the CDR3 is TGTGCCAGCTCACCAGCGGGGGGGCGAGACAATGAGCAGTTCTTC. Residues: CASSPAGGRDNEQFF. The chain couples TRBV18 to TRBJ2-1, with TRBD2 matching 9 bases. The CDR3 is 15 residues long. Germline-derived CDR1 and CDR2 are KGHSH and LQKENI. V gave up 2 bases and J gave up 5 bases; unmatched junction bases: 4.

In its sample, this clonotype was seen many times. The rearrangement joins TRBV11-2 to TRBJ1-1, with TRBD1 identical over 10 bases. Germline V gene sequence: CDR1 SGHAT, CDR2 FQNNGV. The CDR3 has 16 residues. V was clipped by 6 bases and J by 4 bases; unmatched bases: 11. CDR3 region: CASRTPGTGVGTEAFF. The CDR3 DNA is TGTGCCAGCAGGACTCCCGGGACAGGGGTAGGCACTGAAGCTTTCTTT.

About this clonotype: Just one base apart from a much larger clone, this may be a read error. V gene TRBV28 combines with J gene TRBJ2-3, with D perhaps TRBD2 (6 bases). The CDR3 totals 14 residues. In germline, CDR1 is MDHEN, CDR2 SYDVKM. The V gene lost 6 bases and the J gene lost 6 bases, with 16 bases spanning the gap. The CDR3 coding sequence is TGTGCCAGCAGCCGCCGAGAGGAGGGGGATACGCAGTATTTT. It yields the protein CASSRREEGDTQYF.

This clonotype has ten or more counts. The rearrangement uses TRBV5-8 and TRBJ1-2; D gene uncertain. Germline assignment: CDR1 SGHTS and CDR2 YDEGEE. Trimming left V 4 bases short and J 8 bases short, with 12 bases between. This CDR3 comprises 12 residues. The CDR3 region is CASSPSGRGYTF. The DNA of the CDR3 is TGTGCCAGCAGCCCCTCGGGCAGAGGCTACACCTTC.

This chain uses TRBV11-2 with TRBJ2-7; 7 bases map to TRBD2. Germline-derived CDR1 and CDR2 are SGHAT and FQNNGV. The CDR3 has 13 residues. The J segment lost 3 bases and the V segment lost 6 bases, leaving 5 bases of the junction unmatched. CDR3 sequence reads: CASSLGDYYEQYF. CDR3 DNA sequence: TGTGCCAGCAGTTTGGGGGACTACTACGAGCAGTACTTC.

This clonotype has just a few counts. The chain has TRBV7-8 and TRBJ2-3, with a tentative D call TRBD2 (6 bases). The CDR3 length is 17 residues. In germline, CDR1 is SGHVS, CDR2 FQNEAQ. Trimming took off 1 base at V and 0 bases at J, with 14 bases between the two ends. The CDR3 sequence: CASSLDGRRSSTDTQYF. The CDR3 bases are TGTGCCAGCAGCTTAGATGGGAGGCGTTCTAGCACAGATACGCAGTATTTT.

Of note for this clonotype: A much larger clonotype is one base distant, so this may be a read error. The chain joins TRBV3-1 to TRBJ1-6; 10 bases align to TRBD1. Germline CDR1 LGHDT, CDR2 YNNKEL (reference sequence). The V and J ends lost 7 bases and 8 bases, in that order; junction bases with no gene match: 2. CDR3 length equals 13 residues. In DNA, the CDR3 is TGTGCCAGCATCGGGACAGGGGATTCACCCCTCCACTTT. Translated, it gives CASIGTGDSPLHF.

A word on this clonotype: A read error may be the cause here, since a much bigger clone is one base away. V gene TRBV13 combines with J gene TRBJ2-1; no definite D call. The J call may be in error: the DNA end matches TRBJ2-7 better. Germline V gene lookup returns CDR1 PRHDT and CDR2 FYEKMQ (reference sequence). The CDR3 contains 12 residues. DNA for the CDR3: TGTGCCAGCAGCGATTCCGAGGATGAGCAGTACTTC. It is translated as CASSDSEDEQYF.

With regard to this clonotype: A read error may account for a junction end that differs from germline. V gene TRBV7-2 combines with J gene TRBJ2-3; 7 bases align to TRBD1. The CDR3 runs 14 residues. Looked up from germline, CDR1 is SGHTA and CDR2 is FQGNSA. The CDR3 nucleotides read TGTGCCAGCAGCACGCGACAGGGCACAGATATGCAGTATTTT. It specifies CASSTRQGTDMQYF.

At least ten counts were recorded for this clonotype. The chain is built from TRBV28 and TRBJ1-1; D not certain. This CDR3 is 12 amino acids long. Germline-derived CDR1 and CDR2 are MDHEN and SYDVKM. Trimming removed 2 bases from V and 9 bases from J, with 10 bases in between. The CDR3 DNA is TGTGCCAGCAGTTTACAGGCGGCGCAAGCTTTCTTT. This codes for CASSLQAAQAFF.

The chain links TRBV24-1 to TRBJ2-7; 12 bases align to TRBD1. V lost 4 bases to trimming and J lost 5 bases; unmatched junction nucleotides: 5. CDR3 length: 15 amino acids. Germline loops: CDR1 KGHDR, CDR2 SFDVKD. This CDR3 is CATSDPGQGANEQYF. The CDR3 DNA sequence: TGTGCCACCAGTGACCCGGGACAGGGGGCAAACGAGCAGTACTTC.

V gene TRBV20-1 combines with J gene TRBJ2-3; unclear D gene. V dropped 0 bases and J dropped 2 bases, with 24 bases sitting between them. Per germline, CDR1 DFQATT and CDR2 SNEGSKA (reference sequence). The CDR3 covers 19 residues. The CDR3 protein is CSARDRLIPYSFNTDTQYF. The CDR3 coding sequence is TGCAGTGCTAGAGATCGGTTAATCCCCTACAGCTTTAACACAGATACGCAGTATTTT.

Only a few counts were recorded for this clonotype. The rearrangement links TRBV6-1 to TRBJ2-4; 8 bases are shared with TRBD2. CDR3 length: 17 amino acids. V lost 6 bases and J lost 6; bases outside the gene matches: 16. The germline gives CDR1 MNHNS, CDR2 SASEGT. CDR3 DNA sequence: TGTGCCAGCAGCCCCACTGGGGGTAGCGGGGAGGGAAACATTCAGTACTTC. The encoded protein is CASSPTGGSGEGNIQYF.

The J gene is TRBJ2-5, the V gene TRBV29-1; tentatively, D is TRBD1 or TRBD2 (5 bases each). Germline assignment: CDR1 SQVTM and CDR2 ANQGSEA. This CDR3 is 15 amino acids long. V shed 5 bases and J shed 4 bases, with 20 bases lying between them. For the CDR3, the DNA is TGCAGCGTTTCCTGGACACCCCAGGGACGAGAGACCCAGTACTTC. It is translated as CSVSWTPQGRETQYF. Combining the CDR3 with reference TRBV29-1 and TRBJ2-5 gives the whole variable domain SAVISQKPSRDICQRGTSLTIQCQVDSQVTMMFWYRQQPGQSLTLIATANQGSEATYESGFVIDKFPISRPNLTFSTLTVSNMSPEDSSIYLCSVSWTPQGRETQYFGPGTRLLVL.

In its sample, this clonotype was seen many times. Compared with germline, one end of the junction differs, possibly owing to a read error. The genes are TRBV5-1 and TRBJ1-2; D gene ambiguous. Germline V lookup: CDR1 SGHRS, CDR2 YFSETQ. CDR3 size: 13 residues. The chain's CDR3 is CASSPDTNYGYTF. CDR3 DNA sequence: TGTGCCAGCAGCCCTGACACTAACTATGGCTACACCTTC. Looking up the rest from reference TRBV5-1 and TRBJ1-2 gives the full variable domain: KAGVTQTPRYLIKTRGQQVTLSCSPISGHRSVSWYQQTPGQGLQFLFEYFSETQRNKGNFPGRFSGRQFSNSRSEMNVSTLELGDSALYLCASSPDTNYGYTFGSGTRLTVV.